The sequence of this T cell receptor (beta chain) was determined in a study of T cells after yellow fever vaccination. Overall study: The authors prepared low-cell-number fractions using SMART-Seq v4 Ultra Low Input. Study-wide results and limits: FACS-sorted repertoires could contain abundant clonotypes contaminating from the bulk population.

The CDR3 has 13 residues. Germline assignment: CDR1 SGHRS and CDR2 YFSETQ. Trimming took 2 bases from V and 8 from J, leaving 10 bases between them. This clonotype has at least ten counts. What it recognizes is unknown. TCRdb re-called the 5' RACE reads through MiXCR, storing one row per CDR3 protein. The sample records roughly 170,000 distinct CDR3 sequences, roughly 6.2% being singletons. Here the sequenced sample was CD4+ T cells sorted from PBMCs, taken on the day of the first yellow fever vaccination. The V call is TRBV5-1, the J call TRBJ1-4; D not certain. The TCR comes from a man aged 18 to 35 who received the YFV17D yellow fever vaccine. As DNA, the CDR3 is TGCGCCAGCAGCTTTGCGGGAGGAGAAAAACTGTTTTTT. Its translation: CASSFAGGEKLFF.